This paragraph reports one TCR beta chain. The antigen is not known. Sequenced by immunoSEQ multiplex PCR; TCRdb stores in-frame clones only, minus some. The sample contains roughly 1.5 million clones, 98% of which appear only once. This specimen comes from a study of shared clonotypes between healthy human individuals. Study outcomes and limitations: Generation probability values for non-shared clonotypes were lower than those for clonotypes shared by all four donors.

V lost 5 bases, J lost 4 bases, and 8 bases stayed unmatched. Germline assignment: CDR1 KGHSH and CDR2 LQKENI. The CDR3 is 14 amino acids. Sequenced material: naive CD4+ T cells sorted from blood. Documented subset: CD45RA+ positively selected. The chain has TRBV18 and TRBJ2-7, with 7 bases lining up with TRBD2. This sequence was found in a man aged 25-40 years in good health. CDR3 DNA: TGTGCCAGCTCAGGGGCGGGAGTTAGGTACGAGCAGTACTTC. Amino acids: CASSGAGVRYEQYF.